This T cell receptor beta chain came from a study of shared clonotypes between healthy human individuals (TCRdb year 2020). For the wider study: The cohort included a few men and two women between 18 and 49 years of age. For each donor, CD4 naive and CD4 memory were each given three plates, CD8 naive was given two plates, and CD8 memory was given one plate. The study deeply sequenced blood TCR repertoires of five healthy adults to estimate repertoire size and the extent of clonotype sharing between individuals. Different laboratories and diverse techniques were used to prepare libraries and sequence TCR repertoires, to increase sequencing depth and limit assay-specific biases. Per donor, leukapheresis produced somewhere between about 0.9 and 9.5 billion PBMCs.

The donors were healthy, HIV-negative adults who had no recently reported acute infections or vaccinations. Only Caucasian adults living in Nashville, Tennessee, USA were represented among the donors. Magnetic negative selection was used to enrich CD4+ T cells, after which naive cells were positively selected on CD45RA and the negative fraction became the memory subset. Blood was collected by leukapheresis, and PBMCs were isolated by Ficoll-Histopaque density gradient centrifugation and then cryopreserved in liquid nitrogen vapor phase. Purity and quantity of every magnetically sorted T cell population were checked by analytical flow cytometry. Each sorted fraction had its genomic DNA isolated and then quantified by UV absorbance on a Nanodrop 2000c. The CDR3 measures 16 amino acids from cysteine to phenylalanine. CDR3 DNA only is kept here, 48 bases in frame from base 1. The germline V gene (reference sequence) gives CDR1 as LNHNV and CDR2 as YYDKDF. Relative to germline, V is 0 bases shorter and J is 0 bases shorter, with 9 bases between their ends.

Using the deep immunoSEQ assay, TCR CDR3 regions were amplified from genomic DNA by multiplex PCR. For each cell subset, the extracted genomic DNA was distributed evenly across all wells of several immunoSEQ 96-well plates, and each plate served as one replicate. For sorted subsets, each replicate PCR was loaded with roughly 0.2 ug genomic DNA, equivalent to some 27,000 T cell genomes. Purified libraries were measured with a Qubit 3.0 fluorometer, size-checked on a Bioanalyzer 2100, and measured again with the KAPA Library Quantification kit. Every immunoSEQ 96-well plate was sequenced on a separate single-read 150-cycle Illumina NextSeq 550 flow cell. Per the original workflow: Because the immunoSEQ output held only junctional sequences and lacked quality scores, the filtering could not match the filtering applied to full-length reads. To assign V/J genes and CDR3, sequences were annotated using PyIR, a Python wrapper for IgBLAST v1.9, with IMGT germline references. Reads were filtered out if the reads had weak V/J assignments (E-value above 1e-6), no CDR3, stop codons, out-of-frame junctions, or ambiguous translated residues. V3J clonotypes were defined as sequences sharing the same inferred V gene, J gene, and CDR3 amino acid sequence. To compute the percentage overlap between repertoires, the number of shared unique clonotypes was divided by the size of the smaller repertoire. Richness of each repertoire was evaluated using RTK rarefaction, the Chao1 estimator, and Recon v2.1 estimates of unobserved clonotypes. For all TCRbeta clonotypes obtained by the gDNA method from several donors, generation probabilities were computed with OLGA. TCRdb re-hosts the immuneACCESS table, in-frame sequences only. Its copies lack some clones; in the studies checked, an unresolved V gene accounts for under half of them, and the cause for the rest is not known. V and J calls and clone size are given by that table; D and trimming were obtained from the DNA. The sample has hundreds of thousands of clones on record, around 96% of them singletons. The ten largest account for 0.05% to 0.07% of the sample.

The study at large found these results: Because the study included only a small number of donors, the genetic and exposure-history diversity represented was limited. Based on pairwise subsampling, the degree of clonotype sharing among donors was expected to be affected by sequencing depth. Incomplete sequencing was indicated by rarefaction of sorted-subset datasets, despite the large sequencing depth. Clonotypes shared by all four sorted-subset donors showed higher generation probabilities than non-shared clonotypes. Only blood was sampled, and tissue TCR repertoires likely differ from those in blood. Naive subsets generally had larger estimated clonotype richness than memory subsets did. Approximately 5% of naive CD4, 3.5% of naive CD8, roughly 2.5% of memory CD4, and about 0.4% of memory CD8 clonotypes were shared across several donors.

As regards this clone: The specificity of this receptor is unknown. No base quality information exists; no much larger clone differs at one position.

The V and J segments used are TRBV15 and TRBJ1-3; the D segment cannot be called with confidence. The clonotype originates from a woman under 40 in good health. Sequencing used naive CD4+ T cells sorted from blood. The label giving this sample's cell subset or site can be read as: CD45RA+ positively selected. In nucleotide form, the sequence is TGTGCCACCAGCAGAGATTGGCACGTCTCTGGAAACACCATATATTTT. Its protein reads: CATSRDWHVSGNTIYF.